These 12 T cell receptor beta chains originate from one sample sequenced in a study of shared clonotypes between healthy human individuals. The data were produced by immunoSEQ multiplex PCR, yet TCRdb's version contains in-frame clones alone and is incomplete. The table includes about 1.5 million clones, 95% to 99% detected once. Sequenced: naive CD4+ T cells sorted from blood. The subset is: CD45RA+ positively selected. These receptors all stem from a young man in good health.

J is TRBJ2-7 and V is TRBV28, with TRBD1 matching over 7 bases. CDR1 is MDHEN, CDR2 SYDVKM, per germline. The CDR3 loop spans 14 amino acids. V gave up 11 bases and J gave up 0 bases; unmatched junction bases: 10. The CDR3 DNA reads TGTGCCGCAGCGAGGGGGCCCCCCTCCTACGAGCAGTACTTC. This gives the protein CAAARGPPSYEQYF.

The J gene is TRBJ2-7, the V gene TRBV9; D is possibly TRBD1 (5 bases). V lost 0 bases and J lost 6, with 10 bases in between. Germline-derived CDR1 and CDR2 are SGDLS and YYNGEE. This CDR3 comprises 13 residues. CDR3 coding DNA: TGTGCCAGCAGCGTAGATCCAGGGCGCGAGCAGTACTTC. Its protein is CASSVDPGREQYF.

The chain employs TRBV6-7 and TRBJ2-7; D might be TRBD1 (6 bases). TRBV6-7 is reported as an ORF; its role is uncertain. V shed 8 bases and J shed 2 bases, with 16 bases lying between them. This CDR3 has 14 amino acids. The CDR3 loop is CASLQGDSPYEQYF. The CDR3 nucleotides are TGTGCCAGCCTACAGGGAGATTCACCCTACGAGCAGTACTTC.

The genes are TRBV7-9 and TRBJ2-3; possibly TRBD2 for D (5 bases). Germline CDR1 reads SEHNR; CDR2 reads FQNEAQ (reference sequence). The CDR3 is 14 amino acids. V lost 7 bases and J lost 4, with 15 bases in between. Here the CDR3 reads CASMSGSRADTQYF. The CDR3 DNA reads TGTGCCAGCATGTCGGGGAGTAGGGCAGATACGCAGTATTTT.

The chain employs TRBV19 and TRBJ2-3; 14 bases fit TRBD2. CDR1 and CDR2 (germline): LNHDA, SQIVND (reference sequence). The CDR3 sequence is 19 residues long. Trimming at V came to 4 bases and at J to 0 bases, leaving 9 bases not matched to a gene. The CDR3, as DNA: TGTGCCAGTAGTAAAAGACTAGCGGGAGGGATTCGGAGCACAGATACGCAGTATTTT. This translates into CASSKRLAGGIRSTDTQYF.

The chain carries TRBV4-1 and TRBJ2-7, with D tentatively TRBD2 (5 bases). V was shortened by 0 bases and J by 0 bases, with 12 bases between the two germline ends. Germline values: CDR1 MGHRA, CDR2 YSYEKL. This CDR3 has 16 amino acids. The CDR3 DNA reads TGCGCCAGCAGCCAAGATCCGGCCGGGAACTCCTACGAGCAGTACTTC. It translates to CASSQDPAGNSYEQYF.

This sequence joins TRBV28 and TRBJ1-2; 8 bases are shared with TRBD1. Per germline, CDR1 MDHEN and CDR2 SYDVKM. The CDR3 contains 16 residues. The V and J ends lost 5 bases and 2 bases, in that order; junction bases with no gene match: 10. The CDR3 loop reads CASSPDRTGWNYGYTF. The CDR3 DNA sequence: TGTGCCAGCAGTCCCGACAGGACAGGGTGGAACTATGGCTACACCTTC.

Only a few counts were recorded for this clone. V and J are TRBV19 and TRBJ1-2; TRBD1 might be the D (6 bases). Germline V CDR1 and CDR2: LNHDA, SQIVND (reference sequence). Between the trimmed V and J ends, which lost 6 bases and 0 bases, there was a span of 11 bases. This CDR3 has 14 residues. In DNA form, the CDR3 reads TGTGCCAGTAGGGAGGACAGCGCTAACTATGGCTACACCTTC. Translation gives CASREDSANYGYTF. The whole variable domain, remainder taken from reference TRBV19 and TRBJ1-2, is DGGITQSPKYLFRKEGQNVTLSCEQNLNHDAMYWYRQDPGQGLRLIYYSQIVNDFQKGDIAEGYSVSREKKESFPLTVTSAQKNPTAFYLCASREDSANYGYTFGSGTRLTVV.

This clone was seen only once. This rearrangement joins TRBV25-1 to TRBJ2-3; the match to TRBD2 covers 7 bases. The CDR3 loop spans 15 amino acids. Trimming removed 2 bases from V and 4 bases from J; junction bases left unmatched: 6. Germline V gene lookup returns CDR1 MGHDK and CDR2 SYGVNS. The CDR3 sequence: CASSETGLVSDTQYF. For the CDR3, the DNA is TGTGCCAGCAGTGAAACTGGACTAGTTTCAGATACGCAGTATTTT.

J is TRBJ1-5 and V is TRBV27, with D tentatively TRBD1 (5 bases). V was clipped by 8 bases and J by 5 bases, with 13 bases between them. CDR1 is MNHEY, CDR2 SMNVEV, per germline (reference sequence). The CDR3 has 13 residues. CDR3 nucleotide sequence: TGTGCCAGCGCCTCAGGGATATATCAGCCCCAGCATTTT. As protein: CASASGIYQPQHF.

This chain uses TRBV4-3 with TRBJ2-3, with 7 bases matching TRBD1. The V gene's germline CDR1 is LGHNA and CDR2 YSLEER. V shed 1 base, J shed 4 bases, and the junction held 5 bases outside the gene matches. The CDR3 sequence is 15 residues long. CDR3 DNA: TGCGCCAGCAGCCAAGGAGACCAGGGGGCAGATACGCAGTATTTT. This translates into CASSQGDQGADTQYF.

The genes are TRBV27 and TRBJ1-4; tentatively, D is TRBD1 (5 bases). Trimming took 5 bases from V and 0 from J, leaving 13 bases between them. CDR3 size: 16 residues. Germline V CDR1 and CDR2: MNHEY, SMNVEV (reference sequence). CDR3 nucleotides: TGTGCCAGCAGTCTGCGGGGGGATCCAACTAATGAAAAACTGTTTTTT. The encoded protein is CASSLRGDPTNEKLFF.